The rows below give T cell receptor beta chains drawn from one sample of a study of blood T cell repertoires in COVID-19. Method: immunoSEQ multiplex PCR; TCRdb's copy keeps in-frame clones and lacks some. The sample gives approximately 260,000 clones, approximately 89% of which show up once; under 2.5% is in the top ten. Material for sequencing was PBMCs or T cells enriched from blood (not recorded which). The receptors derive from a woman between 55 and 75 years old who had recovered from COVID-19. The CDR3 runs from the conserved cysteine through the conserved F or W. The order of the fields is CDR3 DNA, CDR3 protein, clone size, V gene, J gene, D gene. A D gene is named only where the DNA matches it firmly. Clone size, where shown, is once, few, many, or a class for clones that have expanded.

CDR3nt: TGTGCCATCAGTGAAAAACTAGTTTTTGGCCGCTCCTACAATGAGCAGTTCTTC
CDR3aa: CAISEKLVFGRSYNEQFF
abundance: NA
v_gene: TRBV10-3
j_gene: TRBJ2-1
d_gene: NA

CDR3nt: TGTGCCAGCGGAACCTACAGGTTCACTGAAGCTTTCTTT
CDR3aa: CASGTYRFTEAFF
abundance: NA
v_gene: TRBV27
j_gene: TRBJ1-1
d_gene: NA

CDR3nt: TGCGCCAGCAGTACCGGGGGTAGCGGTTACACAGATACGCAGTATTTT
CDR3aa: CASSTGGSGYTDTQYF
abundance: NA
v_gene: TRBV5-1
j_gene: TRBJ2-3
d_gene: NA

CDR3nt: TGTGCCAGCTGCCCCGGGACTAAACGCAATGAGCAGTTCTTC
CDR3aa: CASCPGTKRNEQFF
abundance: NA
v_gene: TRBV28
j_gene: TRBJ2-1
d_gene: TRBD2

CDR3nt: TGTGCCTGGAGTATAACGACAGGGACCGGGGCCAACGTCCTGACTTTC
CDR3aa: CAWSITTGTGANVLTF
abundance: once
v_gene: TRBV30
j_gene: TRBJ2-6
d_gene: TRBD1

CDR3nt: TGTGCCAGCAGCGTCCTCGGGACATCTGATGGCTACACCTTC
CDR3aa: CASSVLGTSDGYTF
abundance: NA
v_gene: TRBV9
j_gene: TRBJ1-2
d_gene: NA

CDR3nt: TGTGCCAGCTCACCAGACTCGCGAGGAGTTACTGGAAACACCATATATTTT
CDR3aa: CASSPDSRGVTGNTIYF
abundance: NA
v_gene: TRBV18
j_gene: TRBJ1-3
d_gene: NA

CDR3nt: TGTGCCAGCTCCCCGGACTCTTCCTACGAGCAGTACTTC
CDR3aa: CASSPDSSYEQYF
abundance: NA
v_gene: TRBV18
j_gene: TRBJ2-7
d_gene: NA

CDR3nt: TGTGCCAGCAGTCCGGCGGGCACAGATACGCAGTATTTT
CDR3aa: CASSPAGTDTQYF
abundance: once
v_gene: TRBV14
j_gene: TRBJ2-3
d_gene: NA

CDR3nt: TGTGCCAGCAGACCGACGGCAGGGTCATTGGTGAACACTGAAGCTTTCTTT
CDR3aa: CASRPTAGSLVNTEAFF
abundance: NA
v_gene: TRBV27
j_gene: TRBJ1-1
d_gene: NA

CDR3nt: TGTGCCAGCAGTTCTAGCGGCCCGGACGAGCAGTACTTC
CDR3aa: CASSSSGPDEQYF
abundance: NA
v_gene: TRBV6-5
j_gene: TRBJ2-7
d_gene: TRBD2

CDR3nt: TGTGCCAGCAGAACCCCCGGGACAGGATACAATGAGCAGTTCTTC
CDR3aa: CASRTPGTGYNEQFF
abundance: NA
v_gene: TRBV27
j_gene: TRBJ2-1
d_gene: TRBD1

CDR3nt: TGTGCCAGCAGCTTTCCCTCTTTGGCCGAGAACACTGAAGCTTTCTTT
CDR3aa: CASSFPSLAENTEAFF
abundance: NA
v_gene: TRBV11-2
j_gene: TRBJ1-1
d_gene: NA

CDR3nt: NA
CDR3aa: CASILGEGNGYTF
abundance: NA
v_gene: TRBV28
j_gene: TRBJ1-2
d_gene: NA

CDR3nt: TGTGCCTGGAGTCTGGGAGGAGGGAATGAGCAGTTCTTC
CDR3aa: CAWSLGGGNEQFF
abundance: NA
v_gene: TRBV30
j_gene: TRBJ2-1
d_gene: NA

CDR3nt: TGTGCCAGCAGTGCCGACAGGGCACAGGAAGCTTTCTTT
CDR3aa: CASSADRAQEAFF
abundance: NA
v_gene: TRBV28
j_gene: TRBJ1-1
d_gene: TRBD1

CDR3nt: TGTGCCAGCGTGCAAGGGGGGGCTAACTATGGCTACACCTTC
CDR3aa: CASVQGGANYGYTF
abundance: NA
v_gene: TRBV28
j_gene: TRBJ1-2
d_gene: NA

CDR3nt: TGTGCCAGCAGAAACAGGGGGGACTCCTACGAGCAGTACTTC
CDR3aa: CASRNRGDSYEQYF
abundance: once
v_gene: TRBV6-5
j_gene: TRBJ2-7
d_gene: TRBD1

CDR3nt: TGTGCCAGCAGTTCGGGGGACAATCAGCCCCAGCATTTT
CDR3aa: CASSSGDNQPQHF
abundance: NA
v_gene: TRBV12-3/TRBV12-4
j_gene: TRBJ1-5
d_gene: NA

CDR3nt: TGTGCCAGCAGTTTAGGAGGTGGTGATGGCTACACCTTC
CDR3aa: CASSLGGGDGYTF
abundance: few
v_gene: TRBV12-3/TRBV12-4
j_gene: TRBJ1-2
d_gene: NA

CDR3nt: TGTGCCAGCAGCTTAGGAGGACAGAGTGAAGCTTTCTTT
CDR3aa: CASSLGGQSEAFF
abundance: NA
v_gene: TRBV11-1
j_gene: TRBJ1-1
d_gene: NA

CDR3nt: TGTGCCAGCAGCTTTACAGGGCGCGGTGGCTACACCTTC
CDR3aa: CASSFTGRGGYTF
abundance: once
v_gene: TRBV5-4
j_gene: TRBJ1-2
d_gene: NA

CDR3nt: TGTGCCAGCAGTCCATCGGGGGGATCCGTGAACACTGAAGCTTTCTTT
CDR3aa: CASSPSGGSVNTEAFF
abundance: NA
v_gene: TRBV28
j_gene: TRBJ1-1
d_gene: NA

CDR3nt: TGTGCCAGCAGCCAAGTAGATTTCAGAGGGCAGTTCTTC
CDR3aa: CASSQVDFRGQFF
abundance: once
v_gene: TRBV14
j_gene: TRBJ2-1
d_gene: NA

CDR3nt: TGTGCCAGCAGCTCGAGGACTAGACCAACGGATGAGCAGTTCTTC
CDR3aa: CASSSRTRPTDEQFF
abundance: NA
v_gene: TRBV7-9
j_gene: TRBJ2-1
d_gene: TRBD2

CDR3nt: TGTGCCAGCAGGACAGGGGTTCCGGACGAGCAGTACTTC
CDR3aa: CASRTGVPDEQYF
abundance: NA
v_gene: TRBV27
j_gene: TRBJ2-7
d_gene: TRBD1

CDR3nt: TGTGCCAGCAGTTTAGTATTGAACTATGGCTACACCTTC
CDR3aa: CASSLVLNYGYTF
abundance: few
v_gene: TRBV12-3/TRBV12-4
j_gene: TRBJ1-2
d_gene: NA

CDR3nt: TGTGCCAGCAACGGGACTTCCTCCCAAAACATTCAGTACTTC
CDR3aa: CASNGTSSQNIQYF
abundance: once
v_gene: TRBV6-4
j_gene: TRBJ2-4
d_gene: NA

CDR3nt: TGTGCCAGTAGTAGACTAGCGGGAGTCTCCTACAATGAGCAGTTCTTC
CDR3aa: CASSRLAGVSYNEQFF
abundance: NA
v_gene: TRBV19
j_gene: TRBJ2-1
d_gene: TRBD2

CDR3nt: TGTGCCAGCAGCCGAGGGGACAGCTATGGCTACACCTTC
CDR3aa: CASSRGDSYGYTF
abundance: NA
v_gene: TRBV3-1/TRBV3-2
j_gene: TRBJ1-2
d_gene: TRBD1

CDR3nt: TGTGCCAGCAGCGGGCGCCGGCAGGGTATGGATTCACCCCTCCACTTT
CDR3aa: CASSGRRQGMDSPLHF
abundance: NA
v_gene: TRBV5-4
j_gene: TRBJ1-6
d_gene: NA

CDR3nt: TGTGCCAGCAGCTTAGAGAGGATGACGGAGACCCAGTACTTC
CDR3aa: CASSLERMTETQYF
abundance: NA
v_gene: TRBV11-3
j_gene: TRBJ2-5
d_gene: NA

CDR3nt: TGCGCCAGCAGCCAACCCAGCGGGAGAACCTACGAGCAGTACTTC
CDR3aa: CASSQPSGRTYEQYF
abundance: NA
v_gene: TRBV4-1
j_gene: TRBJ2-7
d_gene: TRBD2

CDR3nt: TGTGCCAGCAGGGCAGGGCACTCTGGAAACACCATATATTTT
CDR3aa: CASRAGHSGNTIYF
abundance: NA
v_gene: TRBV28
j_gene: TRBJ1-3
d_gene: NA

CDR3nt: TGTGCCAGCAGTTTAGCAGGAAGCTCCTACAATGAGCAGTTCTTC
CDR3aa: CASSLAGSSYNEQFF
abundance: NA
v_gene: TRBV27
j_gene: TRBJ2-1
d_gene: NA

CDR3nt: TGTGCCAGCAACGGACTAGCGGGAGTTATCACAGATACGCAGTATTTT
CDR3aa: CASNGLAGVITDTQYF
abundance: NA
v_gene: TRBV2
j_gene: TRBJ2-3
d_gene: TRBD2

CDR3nt: TGTGCCAGCAGTCCCAGGATTCCCGTGGAGCTGTTTTTT
CDR3aa: CASSPRIPVELFF
abundance: once
v_gene: TRBV11-2
j_gene: TRBJ2-2
d_gene: NA

CDR3nt: TGTGCCAGCAGTCGCCCCGGGGTCGAGGAGACCCAGTACTTC
CDR3aa: CASSRPGVEETQYF
abundance: NA
v_gene: TRBV6-5
j_gene: TRBJ2-5
d_gene: NA

CDR3nt: TGTGCCAGCAGTTTACGCGGGTATGGCTACACCTTC
CDR3aa: CASSLRGYGYTF
abundance: NA
v_gene: TRBV12-3/TRBV12-4
j_gene: TRBJ1-2
d_gene: NA

CDR3nt: TGTGCCAGCAGCCAAAAGGCGGGAGGTTCCACAGATACGCAGTATTTT
CDR3aa: CASSQKAGGSTDTQYF
abundance: NA
v_gene: TRBV3-1/TRBV3-2
j_gene: TRBJ2-3
d_gene: TRBD2

CDR3nt: TGTGCCTCAGGGCCAGGGGGTGGTTTTGGTACAGATACGCAGTATTTT
CDR3aa: CASGPGGGFGTDTQYF
abundance: NA
v_gene: TRBV28
j_gene: TRBJ2-3
d_gene: TRBD1

CDR3nt: TGTGCCAGCAGCGGGCAGAACTATGGCTACACCTTC
CDR3aa: CASSGQNYGYTF
abundance: NA
v_gene: TRBV11-3
j_gene: TRBJ1-2
d_gene: NA

CDR3nt: TGTGCCAGCAGCCAACAGGGGGGTGGCGGGGAGCTGTTTTTT
CDR3aa: CASSQQGGGGELFF
abundance: NA
v_gene: TRBV11-2
j_gene: TRBJ2-2
d_gene: TRBD1

CDR3nt: TGTGCCAGTAGTATGTATACAGCTGGTAACTATGGCTACACCTTC
CDR3aa: CASSMYTAGNYGYTF
abundance: few
v_gene: TRBV19
j_gene: TRBJ1-2
d_gene: NA

CDR3nt: TGTGCCAGCAGTTTAGGGCGGGCAGATACGCAGTATTTT
CDR3aa: CASSLGRADTQYF
abundance: NA
v_gene: TRBV12-3/TRBV12-4
j_gene: TRBJ2-3
d_gene: NA

CDR3nt: TGTGCCAGCAGTGACTCGGCGGGGCGTAAGCAGTTCTTC
CDR3aa: CASSDSAGRKQFF
abundance: NA
v_gene: TRBV6-4
j_gene: TRBJ2-1
d_gene: NA

CDR3nt: TGTGCCATCAGTGATCAGGGAAACAGCAATCAGCCCCAGCATTTT
CDR3aa: CAISDQGNSNQPQHF
abundance: NA
v_gene: TRBV10-3
j_gene: TRBJ1-5
d_gene: NA

CDR3nt: TGTGCCAGCAGCCTAGATTATAATTCACCCCTCCACTTT
CDR3aa: CASSLDYNSPLHF
abundance: NA
v_gene: TRBV5-4
j_gene: TRBJ1-6
d_gene: NA

CDR3nt: TGTGCCAGCAGGGGGCCCGGGGGTGGTAGCAATCAGCCCCAGCATTTT
CDR3aa: CASRGPGGGSNQPQHF
abundance: NA
v_gene: TRBV28
j_gene: TRBJ1-5
d_gene: NA